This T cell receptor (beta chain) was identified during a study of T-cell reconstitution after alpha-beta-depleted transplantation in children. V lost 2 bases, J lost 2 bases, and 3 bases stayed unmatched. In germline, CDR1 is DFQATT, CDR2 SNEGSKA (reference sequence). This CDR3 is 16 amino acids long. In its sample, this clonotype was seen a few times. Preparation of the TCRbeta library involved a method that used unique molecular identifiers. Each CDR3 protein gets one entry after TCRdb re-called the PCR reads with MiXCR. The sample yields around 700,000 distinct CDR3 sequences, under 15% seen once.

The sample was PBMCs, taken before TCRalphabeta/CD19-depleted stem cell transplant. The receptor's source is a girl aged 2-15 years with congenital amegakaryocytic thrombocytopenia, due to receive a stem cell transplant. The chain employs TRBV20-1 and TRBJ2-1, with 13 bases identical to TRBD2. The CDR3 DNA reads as TGCAGTGCTAGAACGACTAGCGGGGGGACCTACAATGAGCAGTTCTTC. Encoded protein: CSARTTSGGTYNEQFF.